This T cell receptor (beta chain) was obtained from a study of blood T cell repertoires in COVID-19. Study-wide background: The origin of the acute and convalescent COVID-19 samples was the United States, Italy and Spain.

The sample holds many counts of this clone. Enrolled during active infection, Seattle patients were then followed longitudinally. How the authors handled the data: Amplification of reference gene primers provided the estimated nucleated cell counts. Produced via immunoSEQ multiplex PCR; TCRdb's table is partial and in-frame only. V, J and clone size derive from that table, while D and trimming were established from the DNA sequence. The sample consists of about 230,000 clones, 81% of them appearing once. V was trimmed by 3 bases and J by 4 bases, leaving 9 bases between them. This CDR3 has 13 amino acids. The V gene's germline CDR1 is MRHNA and CDR2 SNTAGT.

What was sequenced was peripheral blood. This sequence was found in a woman of 80 years or more with COVID-19, enrolled during active disease. The chain employs TRBV6-4 and TRBJ1-2; D may be TRBD1 (5 bases). Here the CDR3 DNA reads TGTGCCAGCAGTGAAGGTCAGGGCTATGGCTACACCTTC. Protein product: CASSEGQGYGYTF.